Listed below are T cell receptor beta chains from one sample, sequenced in a study of blood T cell repertoires in COVID-19. Only in-frame clones appear in the TCRdb table, and some are missing; sequencing was by immunoSEQ multiplex PCR. The table records under 200,000 clones, around 83% of them present only once. Sequenced sample: peripheral blood. The origin of the receptors is a woman aged 45-60 years with COVID-19, enrolled during active disease. The CDR3 runs from the conserved cysteine through the conserved F or W. D genes are given only for firm matches. Clone size is not always given. Where it is, it says once, few, many or a class for expanded clones.

D	size	V	J	DNA	CDR3
TRBD1	NA	TRBV6-5	TRBJ2-7	TGTGCCAGCAGACCTACAGGGGGCTACGAGCAGTACTTC	CASRPTGGYEQYF
NA	NA	TRBV6-1	TRBJ1-1	TGTGCCAGCAGTGAATTGGGCAGGGCTGCCACTGAAGCTTTCTTT	CASSELGRAATEAFF
TRBD1	NA	TRBV3-1/TRBV3-2	TRBJ2-2	TGTGCCAGCAGCCAAGTGGGACAGGGGGCCGGGGAGCTGTTTTTT	CASSQVGQGAGELFF
NA	NA	TRBV30	TRBJ1-5	TGTGCCTGGGCAGGGAGCAATCAGCCCCAGCATTTT	CAWAGSNQPQHF
NA	NA	TRBV29-1	TRBJ1-1	TGCAGCGTTGATGGAGGATGGGACACTGAAGCTTTCTTT	CSVDGGWDTEAFF
TRBD1	NA	TRBV19	TRBJ1-2	TGTGTCAGTAGTAACCAGGGGGTGGATGGCTACACCTTC	CVSSNQGVDGYTF
NA	NA	TRBV19	TRBJ1-5	TGTGCCAGTAGCTCGGAGAGTGCCTATAGCAATCAGCCCCAGCATTTT	CASSSESAYSNQPQHF
NA	NA	TRBV10-3	TRBJ1-3	TGTGCCATCAGTGTCCCTACCCCCCAAGGAAACACCATATATTTT	CAISVPTPQGNTIYF
TRBD1	once	TRBV6-2/TRBV6-3	TRBJ1-1	TGTGCCAGCAGTTACACAGGGGCCCACACTGAAGCTTTCTTT	CASSYTGAHTEAFF
NA	NA	TRBV3-1/TRBV3-2	TRBJ1-1	TGTGCCAGCAGCCAAGCCGGACAGATGAACACTGAAGCTTTCTTT	CASSQAGQMNTEAFF
NA	NA	TRBV10-3	TRBJ2-7	TGTGCCATCAGTGAGCCGGGACAACCCTCCTACGAGCAGTACTTC	CAISEPGQPSYEQYF
TRBD1	NA	TRBV6-5	TRBJ1-2	TGTGCCAGCAGGACCGGACAGGATCATGGCTACACCTTC	CASRTGQDHGYTF
NA	few	TRBV7-9	TRBJ2-3	TGTGCCAGCGGGCTAGACAGGTTCGGCACAGATACGCAGTATTTT	CASGLDRFGTDTQYF
NA	NA	TRBV19	TRBJ1-3	TGTGCCAGTAGTGCCCCTCGGGGGGTCTCTGGAAACACCATATATTTT	CASSAPRGVSGNTIYF
TRBD2	NA	TRBV9	TRBJ2-3	TGTGCCAGCAGCGTAACTGGGCTAGCGGGGGGTCGCACAGATACGCAGTATTTT	CASSVTGLAGGRTDTQYF
NA	NA	TRBV6-5	TRBJ2-3	TGTGCCAGCAGTTACGGGGGGGCGCTCACAGATACGCAGTATTTT	CASSYGGALTDTQYF
TRBD1	NA	TRBV5-4	TRBJ1-4	TGTGCCAGCAGCCCTTCAGGGGGCTCTGAAAAACTGTTTTTT	CASSPSGGSEKLFF
NA	NA	TRBV12-3/TRBV12-4	TRBJ1-1	TGTGCCAGCAGTTTCCGGGGGAACACTGAAGCTTTCTTT	CASSFRGNTEAFF
NA	NA	TRBV4-1	TRBJ2-7	TGCGCCAGCAGCCCCGGGTTAATGGGGGCGTACGAGCAGTACTTC	CASSPGLMGAYEQYF
TRBD2	NA	TRBV7-2	TRBJ2-2	TGTGCCAGCAGGGGGACTAGCGGGGCAACCGGGGAGCTGTTTTTT	CASRGTSGATGELFF
TRBD1	few	TRBV2	TRBJ1-6	TGTGCCAGCATTGGACAGGCTAATTCACCCCTCCACTTT	CASIGQANSPLHF
NA	NA	TRBV28	TRBJ1-2	TGTGCCAGCAGTGTACAGGCGCGGATTCGGGGCTACACCTTC	CASSVQARIRGYTF
NA	NA	TRBV28	TRBJ1-3	TGTGCCAGCAGCTCCTCTACAGGGTACTCTGGAAACACCATATATTTT	CASSSSTGYSGNTIYF
TRBD1	NA	TRBV19	TRBJ1-5	TGTGCCAGTAGTCGACAGGGGGCGAATCAGCCCCAGCATTTT	CASSRQGANQPQHF
TRBD1	NA	TRBV12-3/TRBV12-4	TRBJ2-3	TGTGCCACCTCCAACAGGGGTGGAGATACGCAGTATTTT	CATSNRGGDTQYF
TRBD1	NA	TRBV7-9	TRBJ2-7	TGTGCCAGCAGCCCGGGGACAGGGGTCCCCTACGAGCAGTACTTC	CASSPGTGVPYEQYF
NA	NA	TRBV6-2/TRBV6-3	TRBJ2-1	TGTGCCAGCAGTTACGGGGAGGACAATGAGCAGTTCTTC	CASSYGEDNEQFF
TRBD2	NA	TRBV9	TRBJ2-3	TGTGCCAGCAGCGTTCAGGGACTAGCGCTGACGGGGGAAGATACGCAGTATTTT	CASSVQGLALTGEDTQYF
NA	NA	TRBV9	TRBJ2-7	TGTGCCAGCAGCGTAAGTCCTACGGCCGGGGACGAGCAGTACTTC	CASSVSPTAGDEQYF
NA	NA	TRBV29-1	TRBJ2-1	TGCAGCGTTGAAGATTCACGGTTAGTACAGTTCTTC	CSVEDSRLVQFF
NA	NA	TRBV5-4	TRBJ1-6	TGTGCCAGCAGCTCGACCGACATTTTCTCCTATAATTCACCCCTCCACTTT	CASSSTDIFSYNSPLHF
TRBD1	many	TRBV10-3	TRBJ1-2	TGTGCCACGGCGCCGACAGGGGTAGATGGCTACACCTTC	CATAPTGVDGYTF
TRBD1	NA	TRBV9	TRBJ1-1	TGTGCCAGCAGCGTAGAGACAGGGGTGACTGAAGCTTTCTTT	CASSVETGVTEAFF
TRBD2	once	TRBV3-1/TRBV3-2	TRBJ2-2	TGTGCCAGCAGGCCTTTACTAGCGGGGGGGACCGGGGAGCTGTTTTTT	CASRPLLAGGTGELFF
TRBD1	NA	TRBV11-1	TRBJ1-1	TGTGCCAGCAGCACACTCCCAGGACAGGGGGCTACTGAAGCTTTCTTT	CASSTLPGQGATEAFF
NA	NA	TRBV18	TRBJ1-4	TGTGCCAGCTCACCAGTGGAGATTGCAACTAATGAAAAACTGTTTTTT	CASSPVEIATNEKLFF
NA	NA	TRBV19	TRBJ2-1	TGTGCCAGCGGGCGGGGGCTTCGAGGGGGTGAGCAGTTCTTC	CASGRGLRGGEQFF
TRBD1	once	TRBV5-1	TRBJ1-3	TGCGCCAGCAGTAATGGACAGGTCTCCTCTGGAAACACCATATATTTT	CASSNGQVSSGNTIYF
NA	NA	TRBV9	TRBJ2-7	TGTGCCAGCAGCGTGGGGGACACCCTCGCCGAGCAGTACTTC	CASSVGDTLAEQYF
TRBD2	NA	TRBV29-1	TRBJ2-7	TGCAGCGCTGGGGGGGGACTTGGCTACGAGCAGTACTTC	CSAGGGLGYEQYF